The T cell receptor beta chain described here comes from a study of shared clonotypes between healthy human individuals. Study observations and caveats: Rarefaction exposed incomplete sorted-subset sequencing despite large depth. Some clonotypes were shared by all four sorted-subset donors, while others were not shared. The non-shared ones had lower generation probabilities than the shared ones. In general, naive subsets displayed greater estimated richness than memory subsets did.

To note about this clone: Its cognate antigen is unknown.

Clones were sequenced by immunoSEQ multiplex PCR, and TCRdb holds only the in-frame ones, with some missing. This sample has about 680,000 clones, with roughly 78% found just once. This CDR3 is 19 amino acids long. The germline V gene has CDR1 LNHNV and CDR2 YYDKDF (reference sequence). After removal of 1 base from V and 1 base from J, the junction contained 15 bases not matched to a gene. The genes are TRBV15 and TRBJ1-2; TRBD1 matches at 7 bases. The TCR originated in a woman in her thirties in good health. Sequencing used memory CD4+ T cells sorted from blood. The subset is: CD45RA-negative fraction. The CDR3 nucleotides read TGTGCCACCAGCAGAGCCCGGACCGGGACAGCGGCCCTTAACTATGGCTACACCTTC. It yields the protein CATSRARTGTAALNYGYTF.